The T cell receptor (beta chain) under discussion was sequenced for a study of blood T cell repertoires in COVID-19. Profiled with immunoSEQ multiplex PCR; TCRdb holds only in-frame clones, not every one. The data show roughly 400,000 clones, nearly 90% seen once. With 7 bases removed from V and 0 bases from J, the gap between germline ends came to 12 bases. Per germline, CDR1 LNHDA and CDR2 SQIVND (reference sequence). The CDR3 contains 14 residues. Up to 2 weeks before entering the study, exposed participants had met a COVID-19 case. Sequenced input: PBMCs or T cells enriched from blood (not recorded which). The clonotype originates from a woman younger than 30 who had been exposed to COVID-19. V usage is TRBV19 and J usage is TRBJ1-1; D is unresolved. CDR3 residues: CASNIEGLNTEAFF. The CDR3 coding sequence is TGTGCCAGTAACATAGAGGGCCTGAACACTGAAGCTTTCTTT.